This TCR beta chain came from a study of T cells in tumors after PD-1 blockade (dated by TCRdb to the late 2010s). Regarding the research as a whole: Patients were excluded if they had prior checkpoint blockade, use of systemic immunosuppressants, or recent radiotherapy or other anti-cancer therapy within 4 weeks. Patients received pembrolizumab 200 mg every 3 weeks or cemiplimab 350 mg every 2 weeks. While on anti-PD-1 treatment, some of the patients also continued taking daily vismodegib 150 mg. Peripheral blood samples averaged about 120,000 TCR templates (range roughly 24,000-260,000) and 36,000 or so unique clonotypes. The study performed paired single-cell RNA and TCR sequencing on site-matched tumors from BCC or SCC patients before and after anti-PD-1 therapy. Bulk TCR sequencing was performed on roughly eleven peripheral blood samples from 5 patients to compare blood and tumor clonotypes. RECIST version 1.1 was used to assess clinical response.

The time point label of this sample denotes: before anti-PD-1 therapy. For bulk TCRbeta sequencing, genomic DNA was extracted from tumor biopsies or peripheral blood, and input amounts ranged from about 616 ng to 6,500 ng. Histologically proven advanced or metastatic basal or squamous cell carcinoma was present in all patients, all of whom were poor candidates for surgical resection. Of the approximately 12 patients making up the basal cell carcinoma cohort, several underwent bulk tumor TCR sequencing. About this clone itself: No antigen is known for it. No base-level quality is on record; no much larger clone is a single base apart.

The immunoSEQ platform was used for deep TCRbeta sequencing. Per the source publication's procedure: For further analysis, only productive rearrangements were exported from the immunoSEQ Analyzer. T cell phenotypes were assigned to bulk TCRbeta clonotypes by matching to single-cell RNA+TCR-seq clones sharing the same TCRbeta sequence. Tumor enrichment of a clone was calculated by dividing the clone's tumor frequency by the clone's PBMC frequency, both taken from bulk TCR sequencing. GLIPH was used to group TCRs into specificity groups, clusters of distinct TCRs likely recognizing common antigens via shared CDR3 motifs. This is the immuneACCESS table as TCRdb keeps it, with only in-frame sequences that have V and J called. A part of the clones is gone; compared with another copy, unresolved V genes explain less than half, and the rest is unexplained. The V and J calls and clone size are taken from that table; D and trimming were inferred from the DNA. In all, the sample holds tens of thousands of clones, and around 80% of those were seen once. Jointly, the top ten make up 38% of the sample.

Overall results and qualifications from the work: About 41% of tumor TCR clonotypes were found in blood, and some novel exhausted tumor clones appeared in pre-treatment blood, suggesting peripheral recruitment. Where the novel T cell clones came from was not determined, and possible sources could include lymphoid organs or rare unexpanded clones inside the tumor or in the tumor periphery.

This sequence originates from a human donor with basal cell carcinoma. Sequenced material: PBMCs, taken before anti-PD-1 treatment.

The DNA reads TGTGCCAGCAGTTACTTAGATGGTGGAGATGAAGCTTTCTTT. It translates to CASSYLDGGDEAFF. The chain uses TRBV6-2 or TRBV6-3 and TRBJ1-1, with the identity of the D gene unclear. The CDR3 holds 14 amino acids from the cysteine to the phenylalanine. Kept here is only the CDR3 DNA, which spans 42 bases and is read in frame from base 1. For CDR1 and CDR2, the germline V gene lists MNHEY and SVGEGT. V gives up 1 base and J gives up 7 bases, and the segment between their germline ends measures 13 bases.